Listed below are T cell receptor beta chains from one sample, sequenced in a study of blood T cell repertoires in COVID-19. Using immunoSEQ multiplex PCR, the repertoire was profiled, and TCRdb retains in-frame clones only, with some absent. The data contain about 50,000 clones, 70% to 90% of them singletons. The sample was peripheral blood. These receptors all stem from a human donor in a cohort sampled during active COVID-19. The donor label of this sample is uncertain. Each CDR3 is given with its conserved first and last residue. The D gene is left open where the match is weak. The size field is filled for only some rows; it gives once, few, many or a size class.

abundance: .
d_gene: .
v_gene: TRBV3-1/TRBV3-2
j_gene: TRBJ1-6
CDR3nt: TGTGCCAGCAGCCCCTCTAAAAATTCACCCCTCCACTTT
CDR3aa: CASSPSKNSPLHF

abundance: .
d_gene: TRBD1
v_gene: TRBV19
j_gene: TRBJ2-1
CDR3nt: TGTGCCAGTAGTATCGGGACAGGAACGTTTGAGCAGTTCTTC
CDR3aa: CASSIGTGTFEQFF

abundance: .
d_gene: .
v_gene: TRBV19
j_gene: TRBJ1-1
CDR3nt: TGTGCCAGTAGCCCGGGGGGGACTGAAGCTTTCTTT
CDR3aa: CASSPGGTEAFF

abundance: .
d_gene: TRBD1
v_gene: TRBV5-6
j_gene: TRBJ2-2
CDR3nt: TGTGCCAGCAGCCCTCAAAAGGGGGCTGGCGGGGAGCTGTTTTTT
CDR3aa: CASSPQKGAGGELFF

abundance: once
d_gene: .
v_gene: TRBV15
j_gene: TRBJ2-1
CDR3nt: TGTGCCACCAGCAGAGAGAGGGGCGGGGTCGGGCCGAGCTCCTACAATGAGCAGTTCTTC
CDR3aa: CATSRERGGVGPSSYNEQFF

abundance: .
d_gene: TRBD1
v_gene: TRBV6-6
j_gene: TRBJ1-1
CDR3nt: TGTGCCGGACAGGGCGGAACTGAAGCTTTCTTT
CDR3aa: CAGQGGTEAFF

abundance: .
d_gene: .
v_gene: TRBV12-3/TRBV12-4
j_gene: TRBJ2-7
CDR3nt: TGTGCCAGCAAGCGGGACACCTCCTACGAGCAGTACTTC
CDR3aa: CASKRDTSYEQYF

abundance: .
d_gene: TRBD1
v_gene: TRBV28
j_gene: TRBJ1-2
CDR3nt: TGTGCCAGCAGTTATTTGACAGGGGTAAACTATGGCTACACCTTC
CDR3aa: CASSYLTGVNYGYTF

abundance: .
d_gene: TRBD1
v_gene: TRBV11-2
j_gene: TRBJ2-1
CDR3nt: TGTGCCAGCAGCTTCCGGGTGGGACAGGGCGATTTCAATGAGCAGTTCTTC
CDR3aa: CASSFRVGQGDFNEQFF

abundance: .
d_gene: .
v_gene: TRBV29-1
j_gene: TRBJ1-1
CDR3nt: TGCAGCGTTCAGGACAGCACTTTAGGGCGGAACACTGAAGCTTTCTTT
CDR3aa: CSVQDSTLGRNTEAFF

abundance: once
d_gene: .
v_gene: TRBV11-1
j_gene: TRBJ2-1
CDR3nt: TGTGCCAGCAGCCAAGAGGACTCCTACAATGAGCAGTTCTTC
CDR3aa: CASSQEDSYNEQFF

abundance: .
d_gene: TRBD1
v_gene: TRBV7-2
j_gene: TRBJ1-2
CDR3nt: TGTGCCAGCAGCAGCCGGACAGGGGGCATGGGCTACACCTTC
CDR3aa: CASSSRTGGMGYTF

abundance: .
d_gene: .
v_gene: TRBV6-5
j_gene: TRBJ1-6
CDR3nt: TGTGCCAGCAGTCGGGACTTGGGTTCACCCCTCCACTTT
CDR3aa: CASSRDLGSPLHF

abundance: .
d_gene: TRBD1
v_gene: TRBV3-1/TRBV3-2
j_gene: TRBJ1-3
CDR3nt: TGTGCCAGCAGCCGCATCCGTCAGGGGGCGTATGGAAACACCATATATTTT
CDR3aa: CASSRIRQGAYGNTIYF